A single sample gave rise to the 13 T cell receptor beta chains below, sequenced in a study of shared clonotypes between healthy human individuals. TCRdb's table, derived via immunoSEQ multiplex PCR, lists solely in-frame clones and lacks some. The data hold approximately 1.5 million clones, with just under 99% observed a single time. The sequencing sample was made of naive CD4+ T cells sorted from blood. Sample subset: CD45RA+ positively selected. These TCRs come from a man aged 25 to 40 in good health.

This chain connects TRBV2 to TRBJ2-2; D is undetermined. Germline lookup yields CDR1 SNHLY and CDR2 FYNNEI. V was trimmed by 2 bases and J by 3 bases, leaving 13 bases between them. This CDR3 comprises 16 residues. CDR3 sequence reads: CASSEFYKQYTGELFF. DNA of the CDR3: TGTGCCAGCAGTGAATTTTATAAGCAATACACCGGGGAGCTGTTTTTT.

In the case of this clone: Other DNA sequences in the sample encode the same CDR3. V usage is TRBV5-1 and J usage is TRBJ2-2; D may be TRBD1 or TRBD2 (5 bases each). The CDR3 is 14 residues long. Germline-derived CDR1 and CDR2 are SGHRS and YFSETQ. V lost 1 base to trimming and J lost 3 bases, with 7 bases between them. CDR3 in amino acids: CASSLRGDTGELFF. The DNA for the CDR3 is TGCGCCAGCAGCTTGCGGGGCGACACCGGGGAGCTGTTTTTT.

This sequence joins TRBV11-3 and TRBJ2-5; possible D gene TRBD2, 5 bases. Germline CDR1 is SGHNT and CDR2 is YENEEA. V lost 4 bases, J lost 5 bases, and 11 bases lay in between. The length of the CDR3 is 13 residues. The CDR3 is CASSSGGRETQYF. The CDR3 DNA reads as TGTGCCAGCAGCTCGGGCGGGCGGGAGACCCAGTACTTC.

The chain uses TRBV11-2 and TRBJ2-7; 7 nucleotides agree with TRBD1. The J segment lost 3 bases and the V segment lost 5 bases, leaving 7 bases of the junction unmatched. CDR3 length: 14 residues. CDR1 SGHAT and CDR2 FQNNGV come from the germline V gene. The CDR3 DNA sequence: TGTGCCAGCAGCGTAGGCACAGGGGTCTACGAGCAGTACTTC. This sequence encodes CASSVGTGVYEQYF. The full variable domain, in which reference TRBV11-2 and TRBJ2-7 provide the parts outside the CDR3, is EAGVAQSPRYKIIEKRQSVAFWCNPISGHATLYWYQQILGQGPKLLIQFQNNGVVDDSQLPKDRFSAERLKGVDSTLKIQPAKLEDSAVYLCASSVGTGVYEQYFGPGTRLTVT.

J is TRBJ2-5 and V is TRBV11-3; 7 bases agree with TRBD1. CDR3 length equals 13 residues. Trimming cost V 5 bases and J 5 bases; bases outside gene matches: 5. Germline values: CDR1 SGHNT, CDR2 YENEEA. The CDR3 nucleotides read TGTGCCAGCAGCCGAGGACAGGCGGAGACCCAGTACTTC. It codes for CASSRGQAETQYF.

To note about this clone: The same CDR3 also results from other DNA sequences found in this sample. This chain uses TRBV7-2 with TRBJ1-5, with D unclear. Germline-derived CDR1 and CDR2 are SGHTA and FQGNSA. Trimming took off 2 bases at V and 7 bases at J, with 9 bases between the two ends. This CDR3 comprises 13 residues. The CDR3 reads CASSLLSNQPQHF. CDR3 in DNA: TGTGCCAGCAGCTTACTTAGTAACCAGCCCCAGCATTTT.

The rearrangement uses TRBV9 and TRBJ1-2, with a weak D call TRBD1 (6 bases). The CDR3 loop spans 14 amino acids. The germline V gene has CDR1 SGDLS and CDR2 YYNGEE. The V end lost 0 bases, the J end lost 5 bases, and 11 bases lay between the germline ends. The CDR3 nucleotides are TGTGCCAGCAGCGTAGGCAGGGGTCAGTATGGCTACACCTTC. It is translated as CASSVGRGQYGYTF.

The chain is built from TRBV4-1 and TRBJ1-5; D is unclear. Trimming took 1 base from V and 2 from J, leaving 9 bases between them. CDR3 size: 15 residues. Germline assignment: CDR1 MGHRA and CDR2 YSYEKL. This CDR3 is CASSQGDTGNQPQHF. The DNA of the CDR3 is TGCGCCAGCAGCCAAGGAGACACAGGCAATCAGCCCCAGCATTTT.

This chain connects TRBV7-2 to TRBJ2-7; D is unclear. CDR3 size: 14 residues. V was trimmed by 5 bases and J by 3 bases, leaving 14 bases between them. The germline gives CDR1 SGHTA, CDR2 FQGNSA. The CDR3 spells CASSREQRSYEQYF. For the CDR3, the DNA is TGTGCCAGCAGCCGAGAGCAGAGGAGCTACGAGCAGTACTTC.

CDR3 region: CATSRAVERGGEQFF. CDR3 coding DNA: TGTGCCACCAGCAGAGCGGTTGAGAGGGGTGGTGAGCAGTTCTTC. The chain employs TRBV15 and TRBJ2-1; the D gene could be TRBD1 or TRBD2 (5 bases each). The germline CDR1 and CDR2 sequences are LNHNV and YYDKDF (reference sequence). V lost 1 base and J 9 bases, leaving 16 bases between the germline ends. The CDR3 length is 15 residues. The whole variable domain, remainder taken from reference TRBV15 and TRBJ2-1, is DAMVIQNPRYQVTQFGKPVTLSCSQTLNHNVMYWYQQKSSQAPKLLFHYYDKDFNNEADTPDNFQSRRPNTSFCFLDIRSPGLGDTAMYLCATSRAVERGGEQFFGPGTRLTVL.

The chain has TRBV6-1 and TRBJ1-5; the D gene is possibly TRBD1 (5 bases). The CDR3 has 15 amino acids. The germline V gene has CDR1 MNHNS and CDR2 SASEGT. Trimming removed 6 bases from V and 0 bases from J, with 12 bases in between. The CDR3 sequence: CASRGGDGSNQPQHF. The CDR3 DNA reads TGTGCCAGCAGGGGGGGAGACGGTAGCAATCAGCCCCAGCATTTT.

The V gene is TRBV7-9, the J gene TRBJ1-3; TRBD1 agrees at 8 bases. CDR1 SEHNR and CDR2 FQNEAQ come from the germline V gene (reference sequence). This CDR3 is 19 amino acids long. Trimming cost V 5 bases and J 0 bases; bases outside gene matches: 15. CDR3 residues: CASSRRPGQGRSSGNTIYF. In DNA, the CDR3 is TGTGCCAGCAGCCGACGCCCCGGACAGGGTCGAAGCTCTGGAAACACCATATATTTT. The full variable domain, in which reference TRBV7-9 and TRBJ1-3 provide the parts outside the CDR3, is DTGVSQNPRHKITKRGQNVTFRCDPISEHNRLYWYRQTLGQGPEFLTYFQNEAQLEKSRLLSDRFSAERPKGSFSTLEIQRTEQGDSAMYLCASSRRPGQGRSSGNTIYFGEGSWLTVV.

This chain joins TRBV7-9 and TRBJ1-3; D gene uncertain. V was pared by 3 bases and J by 0 bases, with 9 bases between. Germline assignment: CDR1 SEHNR and CDR2 FQNEAQ (reference sequence). The CDR3 totals 15 residues. The CDR3 loop reads CASSLRQTSGNTIYF. CDR3 DNA sequence: TGTGCCAGCAGCTTGAGGCAGACCTCTGGAAACACCATATATTTT.